The clone carrying this TCR beta chain has a handful of counts. The antigen is undetermined. CDR1 is SGHNT and CDR2 is YENEEA in the germline V gene. This CDR3 spans 15 amino acids. Trimming stripped 5 bases from V and 2 bases from J, with 14 bases between. TCRdb re-called the RACE reads through MiXCR, storing one row per CDR3 protein. The sample consists of more than 75,000 distinct CDR3 sequences, about 9.3% of them appearing once. This specimen comes from a study of human T cells and chemical hapten exposure. The study, taken as a whole, reports: Patch test score tracked positively with PT1 expanded TCR counts.

Time point noted: patch test 2, 6 weeks after DPC sensitization. Treatment given: therapeutic diphenylcyclopropenone sensitization with weekly scalp DPC. The chain employs TRBV11-3 and TRBJ2-3, with a weak D call TRBD2 (6 bases). This material consisted of whole blood, taken in connection with sensitization to the hapten diphenylcyclopropenone (DPC). This sequence was found in a woman in her thirties or forties with alopecia areata. Some clones in this sample may be carry-over from other donors' samples. In DNA, the CDR3 is TGTGCCAGCAGCCGCGGGGTGCGGGCCACAGATACGCAGTATTTT. It translates to CASSRGVRATDTQYF.